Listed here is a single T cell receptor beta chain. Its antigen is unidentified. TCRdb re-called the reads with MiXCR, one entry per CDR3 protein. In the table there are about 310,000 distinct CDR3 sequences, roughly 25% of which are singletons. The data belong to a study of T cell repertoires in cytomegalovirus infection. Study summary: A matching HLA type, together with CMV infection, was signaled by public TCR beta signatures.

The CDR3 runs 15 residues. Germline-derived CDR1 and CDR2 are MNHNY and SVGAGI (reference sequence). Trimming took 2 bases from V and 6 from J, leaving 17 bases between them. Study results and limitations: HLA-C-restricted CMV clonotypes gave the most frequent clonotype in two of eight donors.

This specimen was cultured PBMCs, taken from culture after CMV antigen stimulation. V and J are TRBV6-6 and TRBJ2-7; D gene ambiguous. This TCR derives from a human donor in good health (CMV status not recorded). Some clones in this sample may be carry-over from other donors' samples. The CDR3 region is CASSYGSGEQSEQYF. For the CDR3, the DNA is TGTGCCAGCAGTTACGGCTCCGGAGAACAATCCGAGCAGTACTTC.